The rows below give T cell receptor beta chains drawn from one sample of a study of OX40 agonist ivuxolimab in advanced cancers. TCRdb keeps only in-frame clones here, not all; method: immunoSEQ multiplex PCR. Of about 75,000 clones listed, roughly 85% were seen once; the top ten hold 17%. Sequences were derived from CD4+ or CD8+ T cells sorted from blood, sampled in a trial of the OX40 agonist ivuxolimab. The receptor set was obtained from an adult with an advanced solid tumor such as melanoma, head and neck, liver or kidney cancer. The CDR3 runs from the conserved cysteine through the conserved F or W. Fields, in order: CDR3 length, J gene, V gene, CDR3 protein.

cdr3_length: 12; j_call: TRBJ2-1; v_call: TRBV5-4; cdr3_aa: CASSRPRDEQFF
cdr3_length: 16; j_call: TRBJ2-7; v_call: TRBV18; cdr3_aa: CASSALAGEPSYEQYF
cdr3_length: 15; j_call: TRBJ2-3; v_call: TRBV6-6; cdr3_aa: CASSFPGQGADTQYF
cdr3_length: 15; j_call: TRBJ2-3; v_call: TRBV10-2; cdr3_aa: CASSEAGDSTDTQYF
cdr3_length: 14; j_call: TRBJ2-7; v_call: TRBV6-1; cdr3_aa: CASSERQTSYEQYF
cdr3_length: 14; j_call: TRBJ2-1; v_call: TRBV7-9; cdr3_aa: CASSPREAANEQFF
cdr3_length: 15; j_call: TRBJ2-7; v_call: TRBV7-9; cdr3_aa: CASSSTSGLAYEQYF
cdr3_length: 14; j_call: TRBJ2-2; v_call: TRBV28; cdr3_aa: CASRWRANTGELFF
cdr3_length: 13; j_call: TRBJ2-5; v_call: TRBV18; cdr3_aa: CASSGARDETQYF
cdr3_length: 16; j_call: TRBJ2-2; v_call: TRBV28; cdr3_aa: CASRLAGAVDTGELFF
cdr3_length: 13; j_call: TRBJ1-6; v_call: TRBV7-9; cdr3_aa: CASSLQDNSPLHF
cdr3_length: 14; j_call: TRBJ2-5; v_call: TRBV5-4; cdr3_aa: CASSLGRVQETQYF
cdr3_length: 15; j_call: TRBJ1-1; v_call: TRBV28; cdr3_aa: CASSLPNRGLTEAFF
cdr3_length: 13; j_call: TRBJ2-5; v_call: TRBV11-3; cdr3_aa: CASSLDLEETQYF
cdr3_length: 14; j_call: TRBJ2-1; v_call: TRBV11-2; cdr3_aa: CASSLGGAYNEQFF
cdr3_length: 13; j_call: TRBJ2-7; v_call: TRBV11-2; cdr3_aa: CASSLLTSGSMYF
cdr3_length: 14; j_call: TRBJ2-3; v_call: TRBV15; cdr3_aa: CATSRDRWTDTQYF
cdr3_length: 14; j_call: TRBJ1-2; v_call: TRBV19; cdr3_aa: CASSPRRQNDGYTF
cdr3_length: 12; j_call: TRBJ1-1; v_call: TRBV28; cdr3_aa: CASTVSGTNAFF
cdr3_length: 11; j_call: TRBJ2-7; v_call: TRBV2; cdr3_aa: CASSRSYEQYF
cdr3_length: 18; j_call: TRBJ2-5; v_call: TRBV4-1; cdr3_aa: CASSQDHRWDSHRGTQYF
cdr3_length: 13; j_call: TRBJ1-2; v_call: TRBV5-1; cdr3_aa: CASSFDRVDGYTF
cdr3_length: 15; j_call: TRBJ2-7; v_call: TRBV5-1; cdr3_aa: CASSLAGTGAYEQYF
cdr3_length: 13; j_call: TRBJ2-1; v_call: TRBV10-2; cdr3_aa: CASKASGEYEQFF
cdr3_length: 15; j_call: TRBJ2-2; v_call: TRBV7-6; cdr3_aa: CASSLPGGGTGELFF
cdr3_length: 15; j_call: TRBJ1-3; v_call: TRBV5-1; cdr3_aa: CASRDRSGSGNTIYF
cdr3_length: 15; j_call: TRBJ2-1; v_call: TRBV28; cdr3_aa: CASSPHQSSYNEQFF
cdr3_length: 16; j_call: TRBJ1-1; v_call: TRBV5-6; cdr3_aa: CASSPRGGGMNTEAFF
cdr3_length: 11; j_call: TRBJ2-7; v_call: TRBV11-2; cdr3_aa: CASSPSYEQYF
cdr3_length: 16; j_call: TRBJ2-1; v_call: TRBV7-2; cdr3_aa: CASSLVGGFSYNEQFF
cdr3_length: 15; j_call: TRBJ2-1; v_call: TRBV6-6; cdr3_aa: CASSQTSGSYNEQFF
cdr3_length: 13; j_call: TRBJ2-7; v_call: TRBV11-2; cdr3_aa: CASSLERGSEQYF
cdr3_length: 12; j_call: TRBJ1-4; v_call: TRBV2; cdr3_aa: CASRGQYEKLFF
cdr3_length: 16; j_call: TRBJ2-5; v_call: TRBV6-5; cdr3_aa: CASSYDLAGDTETQYF